Shown below are 30 T cell receptor beta chains from a single sample sequenced in a study of human T cells and chemical hapten exposure. In TCRdb, the RACE reads were re-called with MiXCR into one record per CDR3 protein. The data show 300,000 to 450,000 distinct CDR3 sequences, about 5% seen once. This sample's time point: pre-sensitization, week 0. The treatment: therapeutic diphenylcyclopropenone sensitization with weekly scalp DPC. Sample: whole blood, taken in connection with sensitization to the hapten diphenylcyclopropenone (DPC). The receptor set was obtained from a woman aged 18-35 years with alopecia areata. Some clones in this sample may be carry-over from other donors' samples.

The CDR3 nucleotides are TGTGCCAGCAGTCAGCCGACAGGGGTGAGGACTGAAGCTTTCTTT. Its translation: CASSQPTGVRTEAFF. This chain joins TRBV6-6 and TRBJ1-1; TRBD1 matches at 8 bases. In germline, CDR1 is MNHNY, CDR2 SVGAGI (reference sequence). This CDR3 has 15 amino acids. V dropped 5 bases and J dropped 5; count of bases not matched to a gene: 10.

The V and J genes are TRBV27 and TRBJ1-1, with 9 positions matching TRBD1. The CDR3 covers 15 residues. CDR1 and CDR2 (germline): MNHEY, SMNVEV (reference sequence). J lost 9 bases, V lost 2 bases, and 10 bases had no gene match. CDR3 residues: CASSLTHWDREKAFF. In DNA form, the CDR3 reads TGTGCCAGCAGTTTAACGCATTGGGACAGGGAGAAAGCTTTCTTT.

This clonotype was seen at least ten times. This chain connects TRBV5-6 to TRBJ2-7; the D is unclear. The CDR3 loop spans 14 amino acids. Looked up from germline, CDR1 is SGHDT and CDR2 is YYEEEE. The V end was cut by 3 bases, the J end by 1 base, with 11 bases between. CDR3 protein: CASSYFTNSYEQYF. The CDR3 DNA reads as TGTGCCAGCAGCTACTTTACAAATTCCTACGAGCAGTACTTC.

This clonotype showed up many times. The chain joins TRBV29-1 to TRBJ2-7; possible D gene TRBD1, 5 bases. V was shortened by 3 bases and J by 5 bases, with 20 bases between the two germline ends. This CDR3 is built from 15 residues. Germline V gene sequence: CDR1 SQVTM, CDR2 ANQGSEA. The CDR3 region is CSVESGNGPQDEQYF. The CDR3, as DNA: TGCAGCGTTGAGTCAGGGAACGGTCCACAGGACGAGCAGTACTTC.

This clonotype was observed at least ten times. The V gene is TRBV6-2 or TRBV6-3, the J gene TRBJ1-5; TRBD1 agrees at 8 bases. Trimming at V came to 6 bases and at J to 5 bases, leaving 9 bases not matched to a gene. This CDR3 has 15 residues. Germline V lookup: CDR1 MNHEY, CDR2 SVGEGT. The CDR3 nucleotides are TGTGCCAGCAGCACACAGGGGGTTCTTCATCAGCCCCAGCATTTT. As protein: CASSTQGVLHQPQHF.

The chain couples TRBV4-3 to TRBJ1-1, with D possibly matching TRBD1 (6 bases). V was cut by 0 bases and J by 4 bases, with 9 bases left in between. The CDR3 has 14 residues. The V gene's germline CDR1 is LGHNA and CDR2 YSLEER. Written as DNA, the CDR3 is TGCGCCAGCAGCCAAGATATCAGGGGCACTGAAGCTTTCTTT. It translates to CASSQDIRGTEAFF.

This clonotype was seen repeatedly, ten times or more. J is TRBJ1-6 and V is TRBV13; the match to TRBD1 covers 7 bases. The V gene end was trimmed by 0 bases and the J gene end by 3 bases; junction bases not matched to a gene: 5. The length of the CDR3 is 17 residues. Per the germline V gene, CDR1 is PRHDT and CDR2 is FYEKMQ (reference sequence). The CDR3 region has the DNA TGTGCCAGCAGCTTAGGCCTGGGGACAGACTATAATTCACCCCTCCACTTT. This gives the protein CASSLGLGTDYNSPLHF.

The chain employs TRBV2 and TRBJ1-2; D is perhaps TRBD1 (5 bases). Germline V gene sequence: CDR1 SNHLY, CDR2 FYNNEI. The CDR3 loop spans 14 amino acids. V shed 1 base and J shed 4 bases, with 10 bases lying between them. The CDR3, as DNA: TGTGCCAGCAGTGAAGACACAGGATCCTATGGCTACACCTTC. Its protein product is CASSEDTGSYGYTF.

Here the CDR3 DNA reads TGTGCCACCAGCAGAGATAGGCGACAGGGTACGAGCAATGAGCAGTTCTTC. Protein product: CATSRDRRQGTSNEQFF. The chain is built from TRBV15 and TRBJ2-1; 7 bases fit TRBD1. The V gene's germline CDR1 is LNHNV and CDR2 YYDKDF (reference sequence). CDR3 length: 17 residues. Losses at the gene ends were 0 bases for V and 6 bases for J; bases not matched to a gene: 11.

This clonotype turned up a few times. This rearrangement joins TRBV4-2 to TRBJ1-5; no firm D call. Germline assignment: CDR1 LGHNA and CDR2 YNFKEQ. The CDR3 is made up of 15 amino acids. Trimming shortened V by 0 bases and J by 4 bases, and 10 bases separated the two germline ends. CDR3 protein: CASSQEIQANQPQHF. Written as DNA, the CDR3 is TGTGCCAGCAGCCAAGAAATCCAAGCTAATCAGCCCCAGCATTTT.

V is TRBV5-6 and J is TRBJ2-5; the match to TRBD1 covers 10 bases. This CDR3 has 16 amino acids. Trimming cost V 0 bases and J 4 bases; bases outside gene matches: 6. Germline values: CDR1 SGHDT, CDR2 YYEEEE. The CDR3 nucleotides are TGTGCCAGCAGCTTGGACCTGGGACAGGGGCTAGAGACCCAGTACTTC. Protein product: CASSLDLGQGLETQYF. Complete variable domain (other parts from reference TRBV5-6 and TRBJ2-5): DAGVTQSPTHLIKTRGQQVTLRCSPKSGHDTVSWYQQALGQGPQFIFQYYEEEERQRGNFPDRFSGHQFPNYSSELNVNALLLGDSALYLCASSLDLGQGLETQYFGPGTRLLVL.

The rearrangement uses TRBV6-1 and TRBJ2-3; D gene unclear. This CDR3 is 16 amino acids long. Germline CDR1 is MNHNS and CDR2 is SASEGT. Trimming shortened V by 5 bases and J by 0 bases, and 15 bases separated the two germline ends. The CDR3 coding sequence is TGTGCCAGCAGTCGAAGACTGGATCCTAGCACAGATACGCAGTATTTT. Translated, it gives CASSRRLDPSTDTQYF.

This clonotype was detected ten times or more. This chain uses TRBV27 with TRBJ1-3; weak D call: TRBD1 (6 bases). In germline, CDR1 is MNHEY, CDR2 SMNVEV (reference sequence). The CDR3 extends over 16 amino acids. Trimming removed 0 bases at V and 0 bases at J, with 9 bases between. In DNA form, the CDR3 reads TGTGCCAGCAGTTTATCGAGGGGGATCTCTGGAAACACCATATATTTT. This gives the protein CASSLSRGISGNTIYF.

This clonotype was counted a few times. The chain recombines TRBV27 with TRBJ1-5, with D perhaps matching TRBD1 (5 bases). Trimming stripped 4 bases from V and 2 bases from J, with 12 bases between. The germline CDR1 and CDR2 sequences are MNHEY and SMNVEV (reference sequence). The CDR3 is made up of 15 amino acids. CDR3 sequence (DNA): TGTGCCAGCAGTTCTCCAGGGAAGGGCAATCAGCCCCAGCATTTT. It translates to CASSSPGKGNQPQHF.

The chain recombines TRBV6-2 or TRBV6-3 with TRBJ2-5; D may match TRBD1 or TRBD2 (5 bases each). Trimming removed 6 bases at V and 10 bases at J, with 24 bases between. Germline assignment: CDR1 MNHEY and CDR2 SVGEGT. The CDR3 totals 15 residues. In DNA, the CDR3 is TGTGCCAGCAGAGACACCGGGACCGGGGTATCGGACCAGTACTTC. Protein sequence: CASRDTGTGVSDQYF.

V is TRBV4-3 and J is TRBJ1-2, with 8 positions matching TRBD1. The germline CDR1 and CDR2 sequences are LGHNA and YSLEER. V lost 4 bases, J lost 4 bases, and 8 bases stayed unmatched. The CDR3 spans 15 residues. The CDR3 spells CASSPKTGDVYGYTF. CDR3 nucleotide sequence: TGCGCCAGCAGCCCCAAGACAGGGGACGTCTATGGCTACACCTTC.

This clonotype was found many times. The genes are TRBV2 and TRBJ1-4, with 7 bases lining up with TRBD1. Germline V lookup: CDR1 SNHLY, CDR2 FYNNEI. This CDR3 has 17 amino acids. J gave up 7 bases and V 5 bases, and 16 bases lay outside the gene matches. In DNA, the CDR3 is TGTGCCAGCAGTCAGCGAAATCTTCAGGGGGTGGGTGAAAAACTGTTTTTT. Amino acid sequence: CASSQRNLQGVGEKLFF.

With regard to this clonotype: This may come from a read error, since a much larger clone is one base off. This chain links TRBV10-3 with TRBJ2-3, with 7 positions matching TRBD1. The germline V gene encodes CDR1 ENHRY and CDR2 SYGVKD. The CDR3 is 13 residues long. Here the CDR3 DNA reads TGTTCCATCAGGGGGAATAGGGAGGATACGCAGTATTTT. As protein: CSIRGNREDTQYF.

There are a few counts of this clonotype. V and J are TRBV2 and TRBJ2-5, with 12 bases that match TRBD1. J lost 5 bases, V lost 4 bases, and 5 bases had no gene match. The CDR3 spans 15 residues. Looked up from germline, CDR1 is SNHLY and CDR2 is FYNNEI. CDR3 sequence reads: CASSGGQGAYETQYF. CDR3 nucleotide sequence: TGTGCCAGCAGTGGGGGACAGGGGGCTTACGAGACCCAGTACTTC.

This clonotype was observed a few times. Just one base apart from a much larger clone, this may be a read error. The chain links TRBV7-9 to TRBJ1-1; D is perhaps TRBD1 (5 bases). In germline, CDR1 is SEHNR, CDR2 FQNEAQ (reference sequence). The CDR3 is made up of 13 amino acids. With 3 bases removed from V and 6 bases from J, the gap between germline ends came to 11 bases. The CDR3 loop is CASSFQGGAEAFF. The CDR3 nucleotides are TGTGCCAGCAGCTTTCAGGGCGGCGCTGAAGCTTTCTTT.

The chain links TRBV6-2 or TRBV6-3 to TRBJ2-2; D possibly corresponds to TRBD1 (6 bases). V was cut by 4 bases and J by 0 bases, with 18 bases left in between. Germline V lookup: CDR1 MNHEY, CDR2 SVGEGT. The CDR3 consists of 18 residues. Here the CDR3 DNA reads TGTGCCAGCAGTTTTACTACGGGCAGGGGAACGAACACCGGGGAGCTGTTTTTT. It yields the protein CASSFTTGRGTNTGELFF.

This clonotype was detected ten times or more. This chain connects TRBV7-3 to TRBJ1-2; unclear D gene. Between the trimmed V and J ends, which lost 2 bases and 8 bases, there was a span of 12 bases. The CDR3 sequence is 13 residues long. Per the germline V gene, CDR1 is SGHTA and CDR2 is FQGTGA. The CDR3 loop reads CASSLVGAGGYTF. CDR3 coding DNA: TGTGCCAGCAGCTTAGTCGGCGCGGGCGGCTACACCTTC.

This clonotype was seen more than once but under ten times. The CDR3 sequence is CASSPTMAGDTQYF. The CDR3, as DNA: TGCGCCAGCAGCCCCACGATGGCTGGGGATACGCAGTATTTT. The rearrangement uses TRBV4-3 and TRBJ2-3; D is uncertain. This CDR3 is 14 amino acids long. The V gene's germline CDR1 is LGHNA and CDR2 YSLEER. The V and J ends lost 4 bases and 6 bases respectively, with 14 bases between them.

This clonotype was seen only a few times. The V call is TRBV2, the J call TRBJ1-1; TRBD1 agrees at 8 bases. CDR1 is SNHLY and CDR2 is FYNNEI in the germline V gene. The CDR3 is made up of 15 amino acids. The trim removed 3 bases at V and 5 bases at J, leaving 8 bases unmatched. The CDR3 DNA is TGTGCCAGCAGTGATCTGGGGCAGGGGGCAACTGAAGCTTTCTTT. Its protein product is CASSDLGQGATEAFF.

The chain carries TRBV7-9 and TRBJ2-2, with 7 positions matching TRBD1. From germline, CDR1 is SEHNR and CDR2 FQNEAQ (reference sequence). Trimming cost V 5 bases and J 0 bases; bases outside gene matches: 12. The CDR3 is 18 amino acids. The CDR3 here is CASSLWTGPITNTGELFF. The CDR3 DNA is TGTGCCAGCAGCCTGTGGACAGGCCCGATCACGAACACCGGGGAGCTGTTTTTT. Full variable domain (rest looked up from reference TRBV7-9 and TRBJ2-2): DTGVSQNPRHKITKRGQNVTFRCDPISEHNRLYWYRQTLGQGPEFLTYFQNEAQLEKSRLLSDRFSAERPKGSFSTLEIQRTEQGDSAMYLCASSLWTGPITNTGELFFGEGSRLTVL.

A few counts support this clonotype. The CDR3 reads CASSEDQDRLYGYTF. CDR3 sequence (DNA): TGTGCCAGCAGTGAAGACCAGGACAGGCTCTATGGCTACACCTTC. V gene TRBV2 combines with J gene TRBJ1-2; 7 nucleotides align to TRBD1. Trimming at V came to 1 base and at J to 4 bases, leaving 6 bases not matched to a gene. The CDR3 runs to 15 residues. Germline loops: CDR1 SNHLY, CDR2 FYNNEI. Variable domain in full (rest from reference TRBV2 and TRBJ1-2): EPEVTQTPSHQVTQMGQEVILRCVPISNHLYFYWYRQILGQKVEFLVSFYNNEISEKSEIFDDQFSVERPDGSNFTLKIRSTKLEDSAMYFCASSEDQDRLYGYTFGSGTRLTVV.

The rearrangement links TRBV5-1 to TRBJ2-1; D is undetermined. CDR1 is SGHRS and CDR2 is YFSETQ in the germline V gene. The CDR3 consists of 15 residues. V was pared by 0 bases and J by 3 bases, with 10 bases between. The CDR3 DNA reads as TGCGCCAGCAGCTTGGGTGACACCGTCTACAATGAGCAGTTCTTC. Translating it yields CASSLGDTVYNEQFF.

The genes are TRBV12-3 or TRBV12-4 and TRBJ1-2, with D hard to call. The CDR3 sequence is 13 residues long. V shed 8 bases and J shed 8 bases, with 18 bases lying between them. The DNA of the CDR3 is TGTGCCAGCCGAGGCAGCCCTGGAGGGGGCTACACCTTC. It codes for CASRGSPGGGYTF.

V is TRBV14 and J is TRBJ1-6; D not certain. Trimming cost V 0 bases and J 7 bases, with 4 bases left between them. The CDR3 consists of 13 residues. In germline, CDR1 is SGHDN, CDR2 FVKESK. The CDR3 region is CASSQEANSPLHF. The CDR3 DNA sequence: TGTGCCAGCAGCCAAGAGGCGAATTCACCCCTCCACTTT.

This clonotype has a count of ten or more. The chain links TRBV6-5 to TRBJ1-1; 12 bases are shared with TRBD1. Germline CDR1 reads MNHEY; CDR2 reads SVGAGI. The ends lost 4 bases at V and 4 bases at J; junction bases unmatched: 4. The CDR3 totals 15 residues. CDR3 amino acids: CASSWDRGQGTEAFF. The CDR3 DNA reads TGTGCCAGCAGTTGGGACAGGGGGCAAGGCACTGAAGCTTTCTTT.